One and the same sample provided the 11 T cell receptor beta chains below, sequenced in a study of blood T cell repertoires in COVID-19 (dated by TCRdb to the early 2020s). The library was made by the immunoSEQ multiplex PCR assay. What TCRdb holds here is the immuneACCESS table cut down to in-frame rearrangements. Part of the clones is not present; checked against another copy, under half of the missing clones reflect an unresolved V gene, and the others are unexplained. Counted in this sample were more than 140,000 clones; 80% to 90% of them appeared once. The ten largest clonotypes hold approximately 7.1% of the sample. The source material was peripheral blood. These receptors were collected from a woman aged 45-65 years in a cohort sampled during active or convalescent COVID-19.

The chain joins TRBV30 to TRBJ1-6; 9 nucleotides line up with TRBD1. V lost 2 bases, J lost 6 bases, and 2 bases stayed unmatched. Germline CDR1 is GTSNPN and CDR2 is SVGIG (reference sequence). The CDR3 is 14 residues long. CDR3 coding DNA: TGTGCCTGGAGTCCGGGACAGGGTAATTCACCCCTCCACTTT. This codes for CAWSPGQGNSPLHF. Based on the CDR3 plus reference TRBV30 and TRBJ1-6, the full variable domain is SQTIHQWPATLVQPVGSPLSLECTVEGTSNPNLYWYRQAAGRGLQLLFYSVGIGQISSEVPQNLSASRPQDRQFILSSKKLLLSDSGFYLCAWSPGQGNSPLHFGNGTRLTVT.

This chain joins TRBV24-1 and TRBJ2-3; 9 bases line up with TRBD2. V was clipped by 9 bases and J by 0 bases; unmatched bases: 15. This CDR3 is 18 amino acids long. Germline V lookup: CDR1 KGHDR, CDR2 SFDVKD. This chain's CDR3 is CATPRISAGGTSTDTQYF. In DNA form, the CDR3 reads TGTGCCACCCCAAGGATTTCGGCGGGGGGGACTAGCACAGATACGCAGTATTTT.

The rearrangement uses TRBV6-5 and TRBJ1-2, with 8 nucleotides matching TRBD1. V was clipped by 7 bases and J by 4 bases; unmatched bases: 11. Germline V gene sequence: CDR1 MNHEY, CDR2 SVGAGI. The CDR3 has 15 amino acids. This chain's CDR3 is CASTGYGQGTYGYTF. The CDR3, as DNA: TGTGCCAGCACTGGCTACGGACAGGGTACCTATGGCTACACCTTC.

This clone was detected only once. This chain connects TRBV4-1 to TRBJ1-2, with 7 bases identical to TRBD1. Trimming at V came to 6 bases and at J to 6 bases, leaving 16 bases not matched to a gene. The V gene's germline CDR1 is MGHRA and CDR2 YSYEKL. The CDR3 is 16 amino acids. CDR3 in amino acids: CASRPTGRQGRHGYTF. The CDR3 DNA sequence: TGCGCCAGCAGACCGACAGGGCGCCAGGGTCGACATGGCTACACCTTC.

V and J are TRBV2 and TRBJ1-1; 7 bases line up with TRBD1. The germline V gene has CDR1 SNHLY and CDR2 FYNNEI. Trimming removed 4 bases from V and 0 bases from J; junction bases left unmatched: 11. The CDR3 has 17 residues. Here the CDR3 DNA reads TGTGCCAGCAGTGGGAGACAGGGAGGCCCTATGAACACTGAAGCTTTCTTT. Amino acid sequence: CASSGRQGGPMNTEAFF.

The V and J genes are TRBV6-5 and TRBJ1-4; D is unclear. This CDR3 has 13 amino acids. Germline CDR1 is MNHEY and CDR2 is SVGAGI. Trimming pared 4 bases from V and 0 bases from J, leaving 3 bases between. CDR3 bases: TGTGCCAGCAGTTCCGCAACTAATGAAAAACTGTTTTTT. Its protein product is CASSSATNEKLFF.

This clone was counted only a few times. This chain joins TRBV3-1 (or the pseudogene TRBV3-2) and TRBJ2-7; tentatively, D is TRBD2 (5 bases). The CDR3 is 14 amino acids. The ends were cut back, 0 bases at V and 6 bases at J, with 12 bases in the middle. CDR1 is LGHDT and CDR2 is YNNKEL in the germline V gene (reference sequence). Here the CDR3 DNA reads TGTGCCAGCAGCCAAGAGGGTACGGGGTCCGAGCAGTACTTC. Residues: CASSQEGTGSEQYF.

The chain is built from TRBV6-5 and TRBJ1-5; 9 positions match TRBD1. V trimming: 5 bases; J trimming: 6 bases; junction bases outside the gene matches: 8. The V gene's germline CDR1 is MNHEY and CDR2 SVGAGI. CDR3 length equals 15 residues. CDR3 in amino acids: CASSRDREAFQPQHF. CDR3 in DNA: TGTGCCAGCAGTCGGGACAGGGAGGCTTTTCAGCCCCAGCATTTT.

The V gene is TRBV29-1, the J gene TRBJ2-5; D possibly corresponds to TRBD1 (5 bases). The CDR3 consists of 11 residues. CDR1 and CDR2 from the germline V gene are SQVTM and ANQGSEA. CDR3 nucleotides: TGCAGTCAGACAGTCCAAGAGACCCAGTACTTC. It specifies CSQTVQETQYF.

This clone turned up a few times. This chain connects TRBV7-2 to TRBJ1-5, with 10 bases fitting TRBD1. From germline, CDR1 is SGHTA and CDR2 FQGNSA. Trimming cost V 6 bases and J 0 bases; bases outside gene matches: 5. The CDR3 runs 16 residues. The DNA of the CDR3 is TGTGCCAGCAGTTCGACAGGGGGCTTTAGCAATCAGCCCCAGCATTTT. Its translation: CASSSTGGFSNQPQHF.

The chain recombines TRBV5-6 with TRBJ1-3, with TRBD1 matching 10 bases. The V segment lost 2 bases and the J segment 4 bases; nucleotides outside the gene matches: 9. CDR3 size: 17 residues. In germline, CDR1 is SGHDT, CDR2 YYEEEE. Here the CDR3 DNA reads TGTGCCAGCAGCTTAGCTCTTGGGACAGGGGTAGGAAACACCATATATTTT. It encodes CASSLALGTGVGNTIYF.